This T cell receptor (beta chain) was sequenced for a study of lymphopenia after photon versus proton radiotherapy. General observations from the study: Larger post-nadir TCR diversity loss correlated inversely with survival in deceased patients. Post-nadir diversity loss with photons came from oligoclonal expansion, particularly CD8+ Temra cells. Relative stability marked proton patients; photon patients lost diversity and naive cells. Survival link was tested only in deceased patients; proton benefit remains a possibility.

This CDR3 contains 16 residues. V gave up 5 bases and J gave up 6 bases; unmatched junction bases: 12. Germline-derived CDR1 and CDR2 are SEHNR and FQNEAQ (reference sequence). TCRdb keeps only in-frame clones here, not all; method: immunoSEQ multiplex PCR. Of about 22,000 clones listed, 80% to 90% are singletons. As to this clone: Its target is not known.

The clonotype originates from a man of 80 years or more with esophageal cancer. The sequencing here drew on peripheral blood, taken from a patient treated with proton-based radiotherapy. The rearrangement links TRBV7-9 to TRBJ2-3; the match to TRBD1 covers 9 bases. CDR3 DNA sequence: TGTGCCAGCAGCCGTTTGTACAGGGGGCTAGGGGATACGCAGTATTTT. Protein: CASSRLYRGLGDTQYF.